Here is one T cell receptor beta chain with its context. What it binds is unknown. The entry originates in a study of cytotoxic CD8 clonotypes in ibrutinib-treated CLL. Across the study: The patients, roughly ten relapsed/refractory and approximately 15 treatment-naive, included about 18 who were IGHV unmutated. Findings of the study overall: Contraction or stability on treatment was seen for public clonotypes, which were uncommon. Clonality showed a rise at ibrutinib response that reversed toward baseline at progression.

Depth targeted 1 in 200,000 to 1 in 1 million T cells, averaging around 9.5x coverage per clonotype. Using immunoSEQ multiplex PCR, the repertoire was profiled, and TCRdb retains in-frame clones only, with some absent. Among roughly 160,000 clones, approximately 80% were seen once, and the ten largest hold 3.5% to 5.5%. Trimming removed 0 bases from V and 7 bases from J, with 10 bases in between. Germline values: CDR1 GTSNPN, CDR2 SVGIG (reference sequence). CDR3 size: 13 residues. This sample comprised PBMCs, obtained after 24 months of ibrutinib treatment. This receptor was identified in a human donor with chronic lymphocytic leukemia. This chain connects TRBV30 to TRBJ2-1; D gene uncertain. The CDR3 region is CAWSVLVGNEQFF. The CDR3 coding sequence is TGTGCCTGGAGTGTTCTAGTCGGGAATGAGCAGTTCTTC.